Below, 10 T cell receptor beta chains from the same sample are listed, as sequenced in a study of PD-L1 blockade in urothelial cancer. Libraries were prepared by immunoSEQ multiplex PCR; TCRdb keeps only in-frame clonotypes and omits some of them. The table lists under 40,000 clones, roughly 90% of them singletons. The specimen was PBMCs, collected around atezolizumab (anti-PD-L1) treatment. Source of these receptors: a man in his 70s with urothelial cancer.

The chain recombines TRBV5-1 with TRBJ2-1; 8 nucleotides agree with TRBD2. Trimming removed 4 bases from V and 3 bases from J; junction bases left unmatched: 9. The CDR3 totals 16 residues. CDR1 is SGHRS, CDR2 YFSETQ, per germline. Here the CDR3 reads CASSPSTSGGYNEQFF. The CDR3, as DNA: TGCGCCAGCAGCCCCTCCACCAGCGGGGGCTACAATGAGCAGTTCTTC.

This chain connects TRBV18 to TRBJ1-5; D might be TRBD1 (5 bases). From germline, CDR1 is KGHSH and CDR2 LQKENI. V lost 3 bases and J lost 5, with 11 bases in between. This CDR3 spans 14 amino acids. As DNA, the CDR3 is TGTGCCAGCTCACCGATGGGGGGTCATCAGCCCCAGCATTTT. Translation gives CASSPMGGHQPQHF.

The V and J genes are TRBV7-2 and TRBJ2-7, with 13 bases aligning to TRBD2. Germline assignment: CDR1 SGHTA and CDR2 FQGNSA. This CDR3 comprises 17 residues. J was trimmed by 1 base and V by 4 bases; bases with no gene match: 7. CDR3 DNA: TGTGCCAGCAGCTCCCGGACTAGCGGGAGACCTTCCTACGAGCAGTACTTC. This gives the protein CASSSRTSGRPSYEQYF.

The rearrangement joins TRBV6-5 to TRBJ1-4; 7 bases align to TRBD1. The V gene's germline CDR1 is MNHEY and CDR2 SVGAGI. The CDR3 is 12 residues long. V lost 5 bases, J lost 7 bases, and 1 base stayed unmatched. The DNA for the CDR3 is TGTGCCAGCAGTCGACAGGGTGAAAAACTGTTTTTT. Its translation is CASSRQGEKLFF.

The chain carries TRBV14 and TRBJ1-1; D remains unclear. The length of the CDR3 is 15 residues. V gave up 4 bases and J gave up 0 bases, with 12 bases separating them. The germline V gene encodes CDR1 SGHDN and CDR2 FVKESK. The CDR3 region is CASSLNSSLNTEAFF. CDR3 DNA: TGTGCCAGCAGCCTTAACTCGAGCTTGAACACTGAAGCTTTCTTT.

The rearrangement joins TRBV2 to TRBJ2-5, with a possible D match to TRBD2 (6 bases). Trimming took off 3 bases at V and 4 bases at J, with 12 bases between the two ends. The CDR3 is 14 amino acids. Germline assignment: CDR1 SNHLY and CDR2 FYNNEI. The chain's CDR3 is CASSDRLVIETQYF. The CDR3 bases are TGTGCCAGCAGTGACCGACTAGTTATAGAGACCCAGTACTTC. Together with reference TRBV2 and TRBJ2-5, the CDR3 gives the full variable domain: EPEVTQTPSHQVTQMGQEVILRCVPISNHLYFYWYRQILGQKVEFLVSFYNNEISEKSEIFDDQFSVERPDGSNFTLKIRSTKLEDSAMYFCASSDRLVIETQYFGPGTRLLVL.

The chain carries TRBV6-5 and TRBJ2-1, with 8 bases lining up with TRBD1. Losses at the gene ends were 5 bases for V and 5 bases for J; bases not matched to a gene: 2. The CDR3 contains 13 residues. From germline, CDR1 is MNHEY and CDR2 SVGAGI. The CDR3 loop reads CASSRTGNNEQFF. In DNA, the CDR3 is TGTGCCAGCAGTCGGACAGGGAACAATGAGCAGTTCTTC.

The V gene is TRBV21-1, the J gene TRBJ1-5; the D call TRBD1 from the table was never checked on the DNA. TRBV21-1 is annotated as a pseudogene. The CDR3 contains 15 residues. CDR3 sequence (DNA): TGTGCCAGCAGCGGAGGGACAGTACTTAGACAGCCCCAGCATTTT. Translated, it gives CASSGGTVLRQPQHF.

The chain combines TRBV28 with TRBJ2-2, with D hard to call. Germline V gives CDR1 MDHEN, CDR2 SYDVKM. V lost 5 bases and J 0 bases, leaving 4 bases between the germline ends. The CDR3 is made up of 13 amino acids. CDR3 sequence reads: CASSGANTGELFF. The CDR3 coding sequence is TGTGCCAGCAGTGGAGCGAACACCGGGGAGCTGTTTTTT.

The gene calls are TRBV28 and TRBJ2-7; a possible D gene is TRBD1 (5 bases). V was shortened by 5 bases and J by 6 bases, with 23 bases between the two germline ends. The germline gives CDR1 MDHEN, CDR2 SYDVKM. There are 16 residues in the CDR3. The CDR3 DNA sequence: TGTGCCAGCAGTACTTTTCAGGGTAGGGGTGTGGGCGAGCAGTACTTC. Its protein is CASSTFQGRGVGEQYF. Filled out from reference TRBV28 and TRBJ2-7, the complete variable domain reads DVKVTQSSRYLVKRTGEKVFLECVQDMDHENMFWYRQDPGLGLRLIYFSYDVKMKEKGDIPEGYSVSREKKERFSLILESASTNQTSMYLCASSTFQGRGVGEQYFGPGTRLTVT.